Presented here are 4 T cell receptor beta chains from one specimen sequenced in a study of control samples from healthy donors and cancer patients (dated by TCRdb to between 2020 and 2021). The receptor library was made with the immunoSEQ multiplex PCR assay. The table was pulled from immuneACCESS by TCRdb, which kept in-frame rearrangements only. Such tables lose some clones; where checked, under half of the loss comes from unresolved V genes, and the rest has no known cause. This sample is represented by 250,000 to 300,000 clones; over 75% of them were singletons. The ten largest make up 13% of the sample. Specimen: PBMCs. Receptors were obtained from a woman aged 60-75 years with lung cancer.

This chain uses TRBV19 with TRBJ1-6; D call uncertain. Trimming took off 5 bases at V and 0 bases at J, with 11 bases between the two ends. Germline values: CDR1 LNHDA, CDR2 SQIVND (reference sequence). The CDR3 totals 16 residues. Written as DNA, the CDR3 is TGTGCCAGTAGTCCCGTCCAAAGCTCCTATAATTCACCCCTCCACTTT. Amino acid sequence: CASSPVQSSYNSPLHF.

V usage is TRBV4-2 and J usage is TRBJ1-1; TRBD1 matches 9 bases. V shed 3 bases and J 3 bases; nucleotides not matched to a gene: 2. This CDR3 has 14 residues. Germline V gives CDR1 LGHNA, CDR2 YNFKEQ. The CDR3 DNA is TGTGCCAGCAGCCAGGACAGGGGAGACACTGAAGCTTTCTTT. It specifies CASSQDRGDTEAFF.

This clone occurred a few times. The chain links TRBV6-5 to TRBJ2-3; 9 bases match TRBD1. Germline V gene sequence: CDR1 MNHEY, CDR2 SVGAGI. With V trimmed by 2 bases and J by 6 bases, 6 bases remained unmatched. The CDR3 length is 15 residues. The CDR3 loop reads CASSYRGQGRDTQYF. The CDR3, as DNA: TGTGCCAGCAGTTACCGCGGACAGGGGAGGGATACGCAGTATTTT.

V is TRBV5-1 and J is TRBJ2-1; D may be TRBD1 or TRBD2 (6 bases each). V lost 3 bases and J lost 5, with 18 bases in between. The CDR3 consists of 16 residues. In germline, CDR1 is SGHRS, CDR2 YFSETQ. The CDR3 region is CASSSQPVGGNNEQFF. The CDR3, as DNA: TGCGCCAGCAGCTCCCAACCCGTGGGGGGCAACAATGAGCAGTTCTTC.